The next 19 T cell receptor beta chains were all read from a single sample in a study of identical twins. TCRdb analysed the 5' RACE reads with MiXCR anew, one entry per CDR3 protein. Among 200,000 to 300,000 distinct CDR3 sequences listed, about 13% were seen once. In addition, the sample was reused for a study of yellow fever vaccine responses in identical twins.

The sequenced sample consisted of memory (CD45RO+) T cells sorted from blood. The receptors derive from a woman aged 18-29 years in good health.

J is TRBJ2-5 and V is TRBV2, with TRBD2 identical over 8 bases. CDR3 length: 15 amino acids. Per the germline V gene, CDR1 is SNHLY and CDR2 is FYNNEI. V trimming: 1 base; J trimming: 0 bases; junction bases outside the gene matches: 1. In DNA form, the CDR3 reads TGTGCCAGCAGTGAAGTGCGGGGGGACCAAGAGACCCAGTACTTC. Protein sequence: CASSEVRGDQETQYF.

This clonotype was seen ten or more times. The gene calls are TRBV5-1 and TRBJ2-7, with D unclear. The germline V and J ends were trimmed by 0 bases and 3 bases, with 13 bases remaining between them. CDR1 and CDR2 from the germline V gene are SGHRS and YFSETQ. This CDR3 region has 15 residues. CDR3 loop: CASSLGTRSGYEQYF. CDR3 bases: TGCGCCAGCAGCTTGGGAACAAGGTCAGGCTACGAGCAGTACTTC.

In its sample, this clonotype was seen many times. The rearrangement uses TRBV20-1 and TRBJ2-1, with TRBD1 identical over 10 bases. The CDR3 sequence is 14 residues long. CDR1 is DFQATT and CDR2 is SNEGSKA in the germline V gene (reference sequence). J gave up 5 bases and V 3 bases, and 4 bases lay outside the gene matches. CDR3 sequence (DNA): TGCAGTGCTAGCCGGGACAGGGGCGACAATGAGCAGTTCTTC. Amino acids: CSASRDRGDNEQFF.

The V gene is TRBV5-1, the J gene TRBJ2-3; 9 nucleotides agree with TRBD2. This CDR3 has 15 residues. Germline CDR1 SGHRS, CDR2 YFSETQ. The trim removed 2 bases at V and 5 bases at J, leaving 6 bases unmatched. CDR3 protein: CASSFAGGPEDTQYF. CDR3 coding DNA: TGCGCCAGCAGCTTCGCGGGGGGGCCTGAAGATACGCAGTATTTT.

The chain has TRBV19 and TRBJ2-1; D possibly corresponds to TRBD2 (6 bases). Trimming removed 7 bases at V and 2 bases at J, with 12 bases between. The CDR3 runs to 14 residues. The germline gives CDR1 LNHDA, CDR2 SQIVND (reference sequence). CDR3 coding DNA: TGTGCCAGTATTCATAGCGGCGCCTACAATGAGCAGTTCTTC. Translation: CASIHSGAYNEQFF.

This clonotype was detected a few times. The CDR3 DNA reads as TGTGCCAGCAGCCAGACAGGGGTCGGCGGGGTCCACGAGCAGTACTTC. Translating it yields CASSQTGVGGVHEQYF. The V gene is TRBV28, the J gene TRBJ2-7, with 8 bases lining up with TRBD1. V lost 6 bases to trimming and J lost 5 bases; unmatched junction nucleotides: 15. CDR1 is MDHEN, CDR2 SYDVKM, per germline. The CDR3 loop spans 16 amino acids.

This clonotype was observed a few times. The chain has TRBV2 and TRBJ2-3, with D perhaps given as TRBD1 or TRBD2 (5 bases each). CDR3 size: 16 residues. The V gene's germline CDR1 is SNHLY and CDR2 FYNNEI. The V gene lost 6 bases and the J gene lost 2 bases, with 18 bases spanning the gap. The DNA of the CDR3 is TGTGCCAGCAGAACCCGGGACGCGGACCCCACAGATACGCAGTATTTT. Amino acids: CASRTRDADPTDTQYF.

A few counts support this clonotype. V gene TRBV3-1 combines with J gene TRBJ2-7; D might be TRBD1 (5 bases). Germline CDR1 is LGHDT and CDR2 is YNNKEL (reference sequence). CDR3 length: 12 amino acids. With 2 bases removed from V and 9 bases from J, the gap between germline ends came to 11 bases. The CDR3 nucleotides are TGTGCCAGCAGCCAACTGGGGCGCGGGCAGTACTTC. Encoded protein: CASSQLGRGQYF.

This clonotype occurred a few times. The V gene is TRBV7-3, the J gene TRBJ2-2, with TRBD2 as a possible D gene (5 bases). CDR1 and CDR2 from the germline V gene are SGHTA and FQGTGA. The CDR3 spans 12 residues. Deletions cut 6 bases from V and 6 bases from J, with 8 bases between. The CDR3 nucleotides read TGTGCCAGCAGACGGGGAGCCGGGGAGCTGTTTTTT. Its translation: CASRRGAGELFF.

This clonotype occurred many times. This chain connects TRBV5-6 to TRBJ2-1, with 11 bases matching TRBD1. The V and J ends lost 3 bases and 4 bases, in that order; junction bases with no gene match: 3. Germline CDR1 SGHDT, CDR2 YYEEEE. This CDR3 spans 15 amino acids. CDR3 DNA: TGTGCCAGCAGCTCACGGGACAGGGGGTACAATGAGCAGTTCTTC. This translates into CASSSRDRGYNEQFF.

The J gene is TRBJ2-7, the V gene TRBV4-3, with TRBD2 identical over 7 bases. Germline assignment: CDR1 LGHNA and CDR2 YSLEER. Trimming removed 1 base from V and 0 bases from J; junction bases left unmatched: 3. The length of the CDR3 is 15 residues. The CDR3 here is CASSQAGGGSYEQYF. The CDR3 nucleotides read TGCGCCAGCAGCCAAGCTGGCGGGGGCTCCTACGAGCAGTACTTC.

This clonotype occurred many times. The CDR3 region has the DNA TGCAGCGTTGATCCAGCGGGAGACTCCACAGATACGCAGTATTTT. Residues: CSVDPAGDSTDTQYF. The V and J genes are TRBV29-1 and TRBJ2-3; 8 bases fit TRBD2. V lost 3 bases to trimming and J lost 2 bases; unmatched junction nucleotides: 7. The CDR3 is 15 residues long. CDR1 is SQVTM and CDR2 is ANQGSEA in the germline V gene.

The chain joins TRBV10-3 to TRBJ2-1; no clear D. The V gene lost 3 bases and the J gene lost 9 bases, with 12 bases spanning the gap. Germline-derived CDR1 and CDR2 are ENHRY and SYGVKD. The CDR3 loop spans 13 amino acids. This chain's CDR3 is CAISDVGSGEQFF. The CDR3, as DNA: TGTGCCATCAGTGATGTGGGGTCAGGTGAGCAGTTCTTC.

This clonotype occurred many times. This chain uses TRBV5-1 with TRBJ1-4; 8 nucleotides line up with TRBD1. This CDR3 contains 16 residues. From germline, CDR1 is SGHRS and CDR2 YFSETQ. The V segment lost 3 bases and the J segment 1 base; nucleotides outside the gene matches: 5. This chain's CDR3 is CASSYGQGGTNEKLFF. In DNA, the CDR3 is TGCGCCAGCAGCTACGGACAGGGCGGAACTAATGAAAAACTGTTTTTT.

This chain uses TRBV9 with TRBJ2-5; TRBD2 aligns across 11 bases. There are 17 residues in the CDR3. The V gene's germline CDR1 is SGDLS and CDR2 YYNGEE. V lost 4 bases and J lost 5; bases outside the gene matches: 13. CDR3 nucleotides: TGTGCCAGCAGCCCTCCCTCTCTAGCGGGGGGTAGCGAGACCCAGTACTTC. Amino acid sequence: CASSPPSLAGGSETQYF.

A remark on this clonotype: The limits of the CDR3 on the DNA are not certain, so only TCRdb's listed CDR3 is given. This chain connects TRBV21-1 to TRBJ2-2; the table's D call, TRBD1, was not checked against the DNA. TRBV21-1 is marked as a pseudogene. The CDR3 is 15 amino acids long, termini counted. CDR3 residues: CASRRRHPGAGSCFF.

The chain uses TRBV20-1 and TRBJ2-1, with no clear D. The CDR3 is 14 residues long. The ends were cut back, 2 bases at V and 1 base at J, with 9 bases in the middle. Germline V CDR1 and CDR2: DFQATT, SNEGSKA (reference sequence). The CDR3 DNA follows: TGCAGTGCTAGAAGTTACCCGTCCTACAATGAGCAGTTCTTC. Its translation: CSARSYPSYNEQFF.

The V gene is TRBV30, the J gene TRBJ1-1, with TRBD1 as a possible D gene (5 bases). The V end lost 1 base, the J end lost 10 bases, and 10 bases lay between the germline ends. Looked up from germline, CDR1 is GTSNPN and CDR2 is SVGIG (reference sequence). The CDR3 totals 11 residues. CDR3 sequence: CAWSDGGRAFF. In nucleotides, the CDR3 is TGTGCCTGGAGTGACGGGGGAAGAGCTTTCTTT.

V is TRBV18 and J is TRBJ2-7; 9 bases fit TRBD1. Per germline, CDR1 KGHSH and CDR2 LQKENI. The CDR3 extends over 18 amino acids. V lost 0 bases and J lost 3; bases outside the gene matches: 12. In DNA form, the CDR3 reads TGTGCCAGCTCACCACCGAAATCCGGGACAGGGAGAGTCTACGAGCAGTACTTC. This gives the protein CASSPPKSGTGRVYEQYF.